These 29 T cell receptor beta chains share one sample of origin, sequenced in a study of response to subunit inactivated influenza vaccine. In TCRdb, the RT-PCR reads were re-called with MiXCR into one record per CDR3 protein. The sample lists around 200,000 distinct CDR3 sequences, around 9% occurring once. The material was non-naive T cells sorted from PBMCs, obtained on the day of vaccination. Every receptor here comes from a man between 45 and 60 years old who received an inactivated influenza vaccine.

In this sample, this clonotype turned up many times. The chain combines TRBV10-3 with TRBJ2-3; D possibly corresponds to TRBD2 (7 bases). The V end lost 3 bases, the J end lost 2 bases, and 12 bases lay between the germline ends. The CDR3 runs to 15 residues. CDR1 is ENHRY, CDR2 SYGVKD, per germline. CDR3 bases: TGTGCCATCAGTGATAGGCGGGGGCTCACAGATACGCAGTATTTT. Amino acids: CAISDRRGLTDTQYF.

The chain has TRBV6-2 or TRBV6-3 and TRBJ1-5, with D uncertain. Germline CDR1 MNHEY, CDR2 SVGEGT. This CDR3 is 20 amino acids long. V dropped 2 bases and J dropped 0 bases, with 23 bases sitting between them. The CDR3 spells CASSYPVQEGWQYSNQPQHF. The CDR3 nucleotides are TGTGCCAGCAGTTACCCGGTCCAGGAAGGATGGCAGTATAGCAATCAGCCCCAGCATTTT.

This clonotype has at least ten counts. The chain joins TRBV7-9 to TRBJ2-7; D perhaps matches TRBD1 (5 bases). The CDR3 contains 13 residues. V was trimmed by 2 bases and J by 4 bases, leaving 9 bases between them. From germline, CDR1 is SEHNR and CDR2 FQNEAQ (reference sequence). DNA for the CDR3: TGTGCCAGCAGCTTATCGGACAAGTACGAGCAGTACTTC. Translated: CASSLSDKYEQYF.

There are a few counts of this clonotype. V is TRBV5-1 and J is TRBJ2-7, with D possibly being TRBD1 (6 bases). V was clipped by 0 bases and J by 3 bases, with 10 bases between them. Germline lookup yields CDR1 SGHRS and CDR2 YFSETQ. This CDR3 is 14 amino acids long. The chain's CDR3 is CASSLGRGDYEQYF. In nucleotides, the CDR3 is TGCGCCAGCAGCTTGGGCAGGGGCGACTACGAGCAGTACTTC.

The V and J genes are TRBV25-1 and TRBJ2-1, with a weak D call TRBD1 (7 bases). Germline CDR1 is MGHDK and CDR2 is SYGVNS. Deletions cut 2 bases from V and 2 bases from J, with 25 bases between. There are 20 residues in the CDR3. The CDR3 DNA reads TGTGCCAGCAGTGAACCGGACAGGTCGGACTACTACAACCCCTACAATGAGCAGTTCTTC. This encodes CASSEPDRSDYYNPYNEQFF.

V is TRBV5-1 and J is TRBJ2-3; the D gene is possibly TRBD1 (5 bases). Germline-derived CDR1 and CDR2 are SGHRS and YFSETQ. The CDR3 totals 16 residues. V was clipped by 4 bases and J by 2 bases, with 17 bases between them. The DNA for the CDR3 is TGCGCCAGCAGCCCTGGGGCAGGACAATACACAGATACGCAGTATTTT. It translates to CASSPGAGQYTDTQYF.

The DNA for the CDR3 is TGCGCCAGCAGCCGAGGGGTCAATTCTTTGTACGAGCAGTACTTC. It codes for CASSRGVNSLYEQYF. The V call is TRBV4-3, the J call TRBJ2-7; perhaps D is TRBD1 or TRBD2 (5 bases each). The CDR3 totals 15 residues. Germline values: CDR1 LGHNA, CDR2 YSLEER. V lost 4 bases to trimming and J lost 4 bases, with 17 bases between them.

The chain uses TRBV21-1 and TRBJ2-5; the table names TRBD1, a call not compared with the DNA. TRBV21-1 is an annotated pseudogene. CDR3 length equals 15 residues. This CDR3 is CASTRPFPAGETQYF. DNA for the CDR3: TGTGCCAGCACTCGACCTTTCCCAGCCGGAGAGACCCAGTACTTC.

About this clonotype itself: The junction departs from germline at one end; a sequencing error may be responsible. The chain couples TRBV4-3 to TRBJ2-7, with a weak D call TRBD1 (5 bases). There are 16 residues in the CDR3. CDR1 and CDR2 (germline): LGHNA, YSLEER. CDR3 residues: CSSSQDVTGRLYEQYF. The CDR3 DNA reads TGCTCCAGCAGCCAAGATGTTACAGGCAGACTCTACGAGCAGTACTTC.

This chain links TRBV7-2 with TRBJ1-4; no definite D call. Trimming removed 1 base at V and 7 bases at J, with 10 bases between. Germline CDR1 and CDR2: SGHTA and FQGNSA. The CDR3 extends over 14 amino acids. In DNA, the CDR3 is TGTGCCAGCAGCTTAGGTACAGATCCTGAAAAACTGTTTTTT. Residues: CASSLGTDPEKLFF.

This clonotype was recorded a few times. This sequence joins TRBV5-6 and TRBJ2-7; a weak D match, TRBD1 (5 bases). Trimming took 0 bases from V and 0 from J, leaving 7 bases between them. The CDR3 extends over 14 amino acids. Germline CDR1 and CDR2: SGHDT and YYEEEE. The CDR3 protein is CASSLGQHSYEQYF. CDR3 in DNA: TGTGCCAGCAGCTTGGGACAGCACTCCTACGAGCAGTACTTC. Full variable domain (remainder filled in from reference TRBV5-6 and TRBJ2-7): DAGVTQSPTHLIKTRGQQVTLRCSPKSGHDTVSWYQQALGQGPQFIFQYYEEEERQRGNFPDRFSGHQFPNYSSELNVNALLLGDSALYLCASSLGQHSYEQYFGPGTRLTVT.

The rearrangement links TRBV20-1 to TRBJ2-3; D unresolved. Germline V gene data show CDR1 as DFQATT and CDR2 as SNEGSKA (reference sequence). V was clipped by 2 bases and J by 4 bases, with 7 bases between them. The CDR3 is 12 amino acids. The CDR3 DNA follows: TGCAGTGCTAGACAGGATGCAGATACGCAGTATTTT. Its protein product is CSARQDADTQYF.

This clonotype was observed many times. In DNA, the CDR3 is TGCAGTACCCCGACGGGGGTAGATACGCAGTATTTT. This encodes CSTPTGVDTQYF. This chain connects TRBV20-1 to TRBJ2-3; possibly TRBD2 for D (6 bases). V gave up 8 bases and J gave up 5 bases, with 14 bases separating them. Germline values: CDR1 DFQATT, CDR2 SNEGSKA (reference sequence). This CDR3 spans 12 amino acids.

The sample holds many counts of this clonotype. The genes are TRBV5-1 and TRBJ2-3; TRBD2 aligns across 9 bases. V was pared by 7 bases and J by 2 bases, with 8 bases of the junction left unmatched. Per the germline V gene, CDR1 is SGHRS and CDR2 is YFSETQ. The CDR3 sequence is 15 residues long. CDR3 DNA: TGCGCCAGCCGAAGACTAGCGGAGACCACAGATACGCAGTATTTT. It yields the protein CASRRLAETTDTQYF.

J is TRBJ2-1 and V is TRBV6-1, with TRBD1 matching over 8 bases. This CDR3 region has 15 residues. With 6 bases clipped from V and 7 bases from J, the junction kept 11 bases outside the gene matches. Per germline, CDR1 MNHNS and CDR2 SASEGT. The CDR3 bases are TGTGCCAGCAGCCGGACAGGGACGGTACCTAATGAGCAGTTCTTC. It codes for CASSRTGTVPNEQFF.

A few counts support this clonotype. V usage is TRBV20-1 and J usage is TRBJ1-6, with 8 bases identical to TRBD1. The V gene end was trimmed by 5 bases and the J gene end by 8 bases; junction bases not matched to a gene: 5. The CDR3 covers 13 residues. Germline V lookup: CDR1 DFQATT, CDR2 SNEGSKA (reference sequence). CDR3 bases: TGCAGTGCTCGGACAGGGAAGGATTCACCCCTCCACTTT. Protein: CSARTGKDSPLHF.

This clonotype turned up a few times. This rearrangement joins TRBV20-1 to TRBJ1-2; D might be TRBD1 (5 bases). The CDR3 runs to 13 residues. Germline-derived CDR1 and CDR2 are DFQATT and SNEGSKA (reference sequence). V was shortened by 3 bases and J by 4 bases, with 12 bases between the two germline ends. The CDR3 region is CSASQGPVYGYTF. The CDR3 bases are TGCAGTGCTAGCCAGGGACCCGTCTATGGCTACACCTTC.

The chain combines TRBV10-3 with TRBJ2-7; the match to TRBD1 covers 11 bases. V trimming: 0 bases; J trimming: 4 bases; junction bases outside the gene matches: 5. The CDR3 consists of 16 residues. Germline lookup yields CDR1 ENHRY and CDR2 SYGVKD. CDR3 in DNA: TGTGCCATCAGTGAGTCGATGGGACAGGGGGGATACGAGCAGTACTTC. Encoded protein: CAISESMGQGGYEQYF.

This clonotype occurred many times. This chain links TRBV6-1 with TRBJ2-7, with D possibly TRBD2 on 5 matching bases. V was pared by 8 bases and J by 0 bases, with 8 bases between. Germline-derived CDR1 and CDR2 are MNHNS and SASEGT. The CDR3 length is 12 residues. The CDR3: CASGRDSYEQYF. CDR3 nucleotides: TGTGCCAGCGGTCGGGACTCCTACGAGCAGTACTTC.

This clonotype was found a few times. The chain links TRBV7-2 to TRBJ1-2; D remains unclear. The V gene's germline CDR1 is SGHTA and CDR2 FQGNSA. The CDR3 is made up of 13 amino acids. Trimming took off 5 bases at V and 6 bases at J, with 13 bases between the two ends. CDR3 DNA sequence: TGTGCCAGCAGCAGCCCAAACAGTGATGGCTACACCTTC. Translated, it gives CASSSPNSDGYTF. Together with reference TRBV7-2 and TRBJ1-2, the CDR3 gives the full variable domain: GAGVSQSPSNKVTEKGKDVELRCDPISGHTALYWYRQSLGQGLEFLIYFQGNSAPDKSGLPSDRFSAERTGGSVSTLTIQRTQQEDSAVYLCASSSPNSDGYTFGSGTRLTVV.

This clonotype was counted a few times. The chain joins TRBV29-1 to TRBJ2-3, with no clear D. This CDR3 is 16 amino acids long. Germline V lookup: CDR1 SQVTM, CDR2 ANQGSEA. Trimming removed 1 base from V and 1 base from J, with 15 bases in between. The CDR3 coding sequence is TGCAGCGTTGAAGGGGTCGACTTCGAAGGCACAGATACGCAGTATTTT. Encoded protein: CSVEGVDFEGTDTQYF.

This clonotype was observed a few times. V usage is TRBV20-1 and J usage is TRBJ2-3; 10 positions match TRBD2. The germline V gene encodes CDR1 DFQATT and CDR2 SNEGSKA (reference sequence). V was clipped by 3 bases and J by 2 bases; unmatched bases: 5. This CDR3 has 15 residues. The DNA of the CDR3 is TGCAGTGCTAGCGCCACTAGCGGGAACACAGATACGCAGTATTTT. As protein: CSASATSGNTDTQYF.

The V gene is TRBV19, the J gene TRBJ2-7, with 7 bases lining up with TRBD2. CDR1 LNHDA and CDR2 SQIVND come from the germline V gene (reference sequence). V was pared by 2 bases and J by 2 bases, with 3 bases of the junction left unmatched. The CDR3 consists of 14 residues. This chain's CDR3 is CASSITAGPYEQYF. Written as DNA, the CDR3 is TGTGCCAGTAGTATAACAGCGGGACCCTACGAGCAGTACTTC.

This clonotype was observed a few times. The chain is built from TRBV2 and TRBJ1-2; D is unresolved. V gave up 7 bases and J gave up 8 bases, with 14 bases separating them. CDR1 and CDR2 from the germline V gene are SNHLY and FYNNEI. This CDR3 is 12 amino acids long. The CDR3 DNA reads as TGTGCCAGCAATCCCCTCTCTTGGGGCTACACCTTC. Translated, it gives CASNPLSWGYTF.

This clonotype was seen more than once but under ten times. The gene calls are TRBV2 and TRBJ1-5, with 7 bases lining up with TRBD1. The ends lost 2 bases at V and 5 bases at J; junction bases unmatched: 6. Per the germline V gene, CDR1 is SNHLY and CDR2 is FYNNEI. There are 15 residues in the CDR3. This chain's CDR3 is CASSETSGGYQPQHF. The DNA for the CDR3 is TGTGCCAGCAGTGAAACGTCAGGGGGATATCAGCCCCAGCATTTT.

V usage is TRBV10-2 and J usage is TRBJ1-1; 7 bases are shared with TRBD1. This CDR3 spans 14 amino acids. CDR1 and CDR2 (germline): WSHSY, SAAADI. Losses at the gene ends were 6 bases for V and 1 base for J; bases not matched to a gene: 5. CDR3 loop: CASRLGQQNTEAFF. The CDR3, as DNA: TGCGCCAGCAGGCTGGGACAGCAGAACACTGAAGCTTTCTTT.

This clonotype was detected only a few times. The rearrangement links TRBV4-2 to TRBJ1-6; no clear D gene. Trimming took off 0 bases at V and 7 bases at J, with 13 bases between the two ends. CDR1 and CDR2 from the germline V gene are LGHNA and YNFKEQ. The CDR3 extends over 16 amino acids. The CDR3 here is CASSQDTRAGNSPLHF. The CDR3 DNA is TGTGCCAGCAGCCAAGATACGAGGGCTGGAAATTCACCCCTCCACTTT.

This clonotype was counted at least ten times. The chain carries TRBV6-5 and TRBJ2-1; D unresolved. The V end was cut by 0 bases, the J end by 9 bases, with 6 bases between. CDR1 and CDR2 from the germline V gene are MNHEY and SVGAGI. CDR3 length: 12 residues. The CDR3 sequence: CASSYSGIEQFF. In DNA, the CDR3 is TGTGCCAGCAGTTACTCGGGGATTGAGCAGTTCTTC.

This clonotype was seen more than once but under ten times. The CDR3 DNA follows: TGTGCCAGCACCTGGACAGGGAGAAGCGAGACCCAGTACTTC. As protein: CASTWTGRSETQYF. The chain has TRBV6-2 or TRBV6-3 and TRBJ2-5; TRBD1 matches 8 bases. With V trimmed by 7 bases and J by 5 bases, 9 bases remained unmatched. This CDR3 region has 14 residues. Germline V CDR1 and CDR2: MNHEY, SVGEGT.